Listed below are T cell receptor beta chains from one sample, sequenced in a study of cytomegalovirus exposure and HLA in healthy donors. Some clones are missing from TCRdb's copy, which holds only in-frame ones; the method was immunoSEQ multiplex PCR. The sample has approximately 200,000 clones; approximately 78% are singletons. Sequenced sample: PBMCs. The source of these receptors is a woman between 25 and 40 years old in good health and CMV-seronegative. CDR3s include the opening cysteine and the closing phenylalanine or tryptophan. Fields, in order: V gene, clone size, J gene, D gene, CDR3 protein, CDR3 DNA. A D gene is named only where the DNA matches it firmly. Not every row has a clone size; where given, it reads once, few, many or a size class.

v_gene: TRBV27
abundance: -
j_gene: TRBJ2-3
d_gene: TRBD2
CDR3aa: CASSSRSGGGDTQYF
CDR3nt: TGTGCCAGCAGTTCGAGGTCGGGGGGGGGAGATACGCAGTATTTT

v_gene: TRBV11-2
abundance: -
j_gene: TRBJ1-1
d_gene: -
CDR3aa: CASSLSSVNTEAFF
CDR3nt: TGTGCCAGCAGCTTATCGTCAGTGAACACTGAAGCTTTCTTT

v_gene: TRBV29-1
abundance: -
j_gene: TRBJ1-5
d_gene: TRBD1
CDR3aa: CATAGGELGNQPQHF
CDR3nt: TGCGCGACGGCAGGGGGCGAGTTGGGCAATCAGCCCCAGCATTTT

v_gene: TRBV10-3
abundance: -
j_gene: TRBJ2-3
d_gene: -
CDR3aa: CAISEYEGRADTQYF
CDR3nt: TGTGCCATCAGTGAGTACGAGGGCCGGGCAGATACGCAGTATTTT

v_gene: TRBV4-1
abundance: -
j_gene: TRBJ2-1
d_gene: -
CDR3aa: CASSQEWDSPSSSYNEQFF
CDR3nt: TGCGCCAGCAGCCAAGAATGGGACTCCCCATCGAGCTCCTACAATGAGCAGTTCTTC

v_gene: TRBV5-1
abundance: -
j_gene: TRBJ1-4
d_gene: TRBD1
CDR3aa: CASSVTGGFGTNEKLFF
CDR3nt: TGCGCCAGCAGCGTGACAGGGGGCTTCGGGACTAATGAAAAACTGTTTTTT

v_gene: TRBV27
abundance: few
j_gene: TRBJ1-4
d_gene: -
CDR3aa: CASGQLNEKLFF
CDR3nt: TGTGCCAGCGGACAGCTTAATGAAAAACTGTTTTTT

v_gene: TRBV28
abundance: -
j_gene: TRBJ2-1
d_gene: TRBD2
CDR3aa: CASRSSGGGLGEQFF
CDR3nt: TGTGCCAGCAGGTCCTCTGGGGGGGGTCTAGGTGAGCAGTTCTTC

v_gene: TRBV18
abundance: -
j_gene: TRBJ2-3
d_gene: -
CDR3aa: CASSPATASSTDTQYF
CDR3nt: TGTGCCAGCTCACCGGCGACAGCCTCTAGCACAGATACGCAGTATTTT

v_gene: TRBV19
abundance: -
j_gene: TRBJ1-5
d_gene: -
CDR3aa: CASTVRLGQGSQPQHF
CDR3nt: TGTGCCAGTACCGTAAGACTCGGCCAGGGGAGTCAGCCCCAGCATTTT

v_gene: TRBV7-8
abundance: -
j_gene: TRBJ1-1
d_gene: -
CDR3aa: CASSLVMNSMNTEAFF
CDR3nt: TGTGCCAGCAGCTTAGTTATGAACAGCATGAACACTGAAGCTTTCTTT

v_gene: TRBV29-1
abundance: -
j_gene: TRBJ2-5
d_gene: TRBD1
CDR3aa: CSANLWDRRRETQYF
CDR3nt: TGCAGCGCGAACTTATGGGACAGGCGGAGGGAGACCCAGTACTTC

v_gene: TRBV6-5
abundance: -
j_gene: TRBJ2-7
d_gene: TRBD1
CDR3aa: CASSRDRSSYEQYF
CDR3nt: TGTGCCAGCAGCCGGGACAGAAGCTCCTACGAGCAGTACTTC

v_gene: TRBV15
abundance: -
j_gene: TRBJ1-1
d_gene: -
CDR3aa: CATSRDISRSTEAFF
CDR3nt: TGTGCCACCAGCAGAGATATTTCACGGAGCACTGAAGCTTTCTTT

v_gene: TRBV2
abundance: -
j_gene: TRBJ2-7
d_gene: TRBD1
CDR3aa: CASSGGQGSEQYF
CDR3nt: TGTGCCAGCAGTGGGGGACAGGGAAGCGAGCAGTACTTC

v_gene: TRBV19
abundance: -
j_gene: TRBJ1-2
d_gene: -
CDR3aa: CASTALGGRTNYGYTF
CDR3nt: TGTGCCAGTACCGCACTGGGGGGGCGAACGAACTATGGCTACACCTTC

v_gene: TRBV25-1
abundance: -
j_gene: TRBJ2-3
d_gene: -
CDR3aa: CASSGADTQYF
CDR3nt: TGTGCCAGCAGTGGAGCAGATACGCAGTATTTT

v_gene: TRBV25-1
abundance: -
j_gene: TRBJ2-7
d_gene: -
CDR3aa: CASSVPGLTYEQYF
CDR3nt: TGTGCCAGCAGTGTCCCAGGGTTGACCTACGAGCAGTACTTC

v_gene: TRBV18
abundance: once
j_gene: TRBJ2-2
d_gene: -
CDR3aa: CASSHSAGSNTGELFF
CDR3nt: TGTGCCAGCTCCCACTCCGCAGGGTCCAACACCGGGGAGCTGTTTTTT

v_gene: TRBV6-5
abundance: few
j_gene: TRBJ1-1
d_gene: -
CDR3aa: CASSWSGVSNTEAFF
CDR3nt: TGTGCCAGCAGTTGGTCAGGGGTATCGAACACTGAAGCTTTCTTT

v_gene: TRBV9
abundance: -
j_gene: TRBJ1-3
d_gene: -
CDR3aa: CASSPNRGGNTIYF
CDR3nt: TGTGCCAGCAGCCCTAATCGGGGAGGAAACACCATATATTTT

v_gene: TRBV19
abundance: few
j_gene: TRBJ2-1
d_gene: TRBD2
CDR3aa: CASSIGTSGIYNEQFF
CDR3nt: TGTGCCAGTAGTATAGGGACTAGCGGGATATACAATGAGCAGTTCTTC

v_gene: TRBV6-5
abundance: -
j_gene: TRBJ2-1
d_gene: TRBD2
CDR3aa: CASTVGLAGGNEQFF
CDR3nt: TGTGCCAGCACCGTGGGACTAGCGGGAGGGAATGAGCAGTTCTTC

v_gene: TRBV18
abundance: -
j_gene: TRBJ1-2
d_gene: -
CDR3aa: CASSPETGYGYTF
CDR3nt: TGTGCCAGCTCCCCCGAGACGGGCTATGGCTACACCTTC

v_gene: TRBV5-1
abundance: -
j_gene: TRBJ2-1
d_gene: TRBD2
CDR3aa: CASSGIKGTSGTDEFF
CDR3nt: TGCGCCAGCAGCGGGATTAAGGGGACTAGCGGGACAGATGAGTTCTTC

v_gene: TRBV5-6
abundance: -
j_gene: TRBJ2-5
d_gene: TRBD1
CDR3aa: CASSLRFGQGMKTQYF
CDR3nt: TGTGCCAGCAGCCTGAGATTTGGACAGGGGATGAAGACCCAGTACTTC

v_gene: TRBV7-8
abundance: -
j_gene: TRBJ1-2
d_gene: TRBD1
CDR3aa: CASSGTVPEGYTF
CDR3nt: TGTGCCAGCAGCGGGACAGTCCCGGAGGGCTACACCTTC

v_gene: TRBV19
abundance: -
j_gene: TRBJ1-1
d_gene: -
CDR3aa: CASSIFGGLNTEAFF
CDR3nt: TGTGCCAGTAGTATATTCGGGGGATTGAACACTGAAGCTTTCTTT

v_gene: TRBV28
abundance: -
j_gene: TRBJ1-1
d_gene: TRBD1
CDR3aa: CASSGQVGTEAFF
CDR3nt: TGTGCCAGCAGTGGACAGGTCGGCACTGAAGCTTTCTTT

v_gene: TRBV6-6
abundance: -
j_gene: TRBJ1-5
d_gene: -
CDR3aa: CASSLEPGNQPQHF
CDR3nt: TGTGCCAGCAGTTTAGAACCGGGCAATCAGCCCCAGCATTTT

v_gene: TRBV5-1
abundance: -
j_gene: TRBJ2-2
d_gene: -
CDR3aa: CASSLVLARPSGNTGELFF
CDR3nt: TGCGCCAGCAGCTTGGTATTAGCGAGACCTTCCGGGAACACCGGGGAGCTGTTTTTT

v_gene: TRBV9
abundance: -
j_gene: TRBJ1-1
d_gene: -
CDR3aa: CASSVEPAGNTEAFF
CDR3nt: TGTGCCAGCAGCGTAGAACCCGCAGGGAACACTGAAGCTTTCTTT

v_gene: TRBV10-2
abundance: once
j_gene: TRBJ2-3
d_gene: TRBD2
CDR3aa: CASSKTSGTRVTDTQYF
CDR3nt: TGCGCCAGCAGCAAGACTAGCGGGACTAGGGTTACTGATACGCAGTATTTT

v_gene: TRBV4-1
abundance: -
j_gene: TRBJ2-1
d_gene: -
CDR3aa: CASSPLRGSRYNEQFF
CDR3nt: TGCGCCAGCAGCCCCCTAAGGGGGAGTCGGTACAATGAGCAGTTCTTC

v_gene: TRBV4-1
abundance: -
j_gene: TRBJ2-1
d_gene: TRBD2
CDR3aa: CASSHERGGYNEQFF
CDR3nt: TGCGCCAGCAGCCATGAGCGGGGGGGATACAATGAGCAGTTCTTC

v_gene: TRBV5-6
abundance: -
j_gene: TRBJ2-3
d_gene: -
CDR3aa: CASSPSTDTQYF
CDR3nt: TGTGCCAGCAGCCCGTCTACAGATACGCAGTATTTT

v_gene: TRBV6-5
abundance: -
j_gene: TRBJ1-1
d_gene: -
CDR3aa: CATGRFQNTEAFF
CDR3nt: TGTGCGACCGGGAGGTTTCAGAACACTGAAGCTTTCTTT

v_gene: TRBV19
abundance: many
j_gene: TRBJ2-7
d_gene: TRBD2
CDR3aa: CASSMGSGRAYEQYF
CDR3nt: TGTGCCAGTAGTATGGGTAGCGGGAGGGCCTACGAGCAGTACTTC

v_gene: TRBV27
abundance: -
j_gene: TRBJ1-5
d_gene: -
CDR3aa: CASTRRGAESQPQHF
CDR3nt: TGTGCCAGCACCCGCCGGGGGGCAGAAAGTCAGCCCCAGCATTTT

v_gene: TRBV7-8
abundance: -
j_gene: TRBJ2-1
d_gene: -
CDR3aa: CASSSNSGEQFF
CDR3nt: TGTGCCAGCAGCTCGAATAGCGGTGAGCAGTTCTTC

v_gene: TRBV18
abundance: -
j_gene: TRBJ1-5
d_gene: -
CDR3aa: CASSRGAAEPQHF
CDR3nt: TGTGCCAGCTCTCGCGGGGCGGCGGAGCCCCAGCATTTT